The 17 T cell receptor beta chains below come from one sample, sequenced in a study. Cells sorted as Tregs were CD4+, CD25+ and CD127-/low. TCRdb ran MiXCR on the 5' RACE reads and lists one entry per CDR3 protein. The table includes 35,000 to 50,000 distinct CDR3 sequences, roughly 21% detected once. The sequencing sample was made of Tregs sorted from blood. These receptors were taken from a female donor with breast cancer.

This clonotype was seen repeatedly, ten times or more. This sequence joins TRBV9 and TRBJ2-3; 8 bases fit TRBD2. This CDR3 comprises 14 residues. In germline, CDR1 is SGDLS, CDR2 YYNGEE. With V trimmed by 0 bases and J by 6 bases, 3 bases remained unmatched. The CDR3 DNA is TGTGCCAGCAGCGTAGAGCCTAGCGGGGATACGCAGTATTTT. It specifies CASSVEPSGDTQYF.

The table lists this clonotype with many counts. The chain carries TRBV9 and TRBJ1-2, with no clear D. The CDR3 length is 16 residues. The germline V gene has CDR1 SGDLS and CDR2 YYNGEE. V lost 4 bases to trimming and J lost 0 bases, with 16 bases between them. The CDR3 nucleotides read TGTGCCAGCAGCCATAGATCTGACGGAGCTAACTATGGCTACACCTTC. Translation gives CASSHRSDGANYGYTF.

This clonotype occurred many times. The chain links TRBV7-3 to TRBJ2-1; 9 bases match TRBD2. After removal of 1 base from V and 5 bases from J, the junction contained 6 bases not matched to a gene. This CDR3 has 16 amino acids. Looked up from germline, CDR1 is SGHTA and CDR2 is FQGTGA. CDR3 region: CASSLIWTSVHNEQFF. CDR3 DNA sequence: TGTGCCAGCAGCTTAATTTGGACTAGCGTCCACAATGAGCAGTTCTTC.

This clonotype was detected ten times or more. The chain has TRBV4-1 and TRBJ2-6, with TRBD1 matching 7 bases. Germline V gives CDR1 MGHRA, CDR2 YSYEKL. The CDR3 covers 20 residues. J gave up 0 bases and V 2 bases, and 13 bases lay outside the gene matches. CDR3 in amino acids: CASSQPWEGGASSGANVLTF. As DNA, the CDR3 is TGCGCCAGCAGCCAACCCTGGGAAGGGGGCGCAAGCTCTGGGGCCAACGTCCTGACTTTC.

This clonotype was seen only a few times. The gene calls are TRBV4-2 and TRBJ2-1; 13 nucleotides align to TRBD2. J lost 6 bases, V lost 4 bases, and 12 bases had no gene match. This CDR3 is 18 amino acids long. Germline V gene data show CDR1 as LGHNA and CDR2 as YNFKEQ. The CDR3 coding sequence is TGTGCCAGCAGCCCCGAATCACAACTAGCGGGAGGGGGCAATGAGCAGTTCTTC. It yields the protein CASSPESQLAGGGNEQFF.

The V gene is TRBV12-3 or TRBV12-4, the J gene TRBJ1-1; D call uncertain. This CDR3 region has 11 residues. V lost 2 bases, J lost 10 bases, and 8 bases lay in between. The CDR3 loop reads CASSLRSAAFF. DNA for the CDR3: TGTGCCAGCAGTTTACGGTCGGCAGCTTTCTTT.

This clonotype is medium-sized within its sample. V gene TRBV20-1 combines with J gene TRBJ2-1; D may match TRBD1 or TRBD2 (6 bases each). The CDR3 covers 15 residues. In germline, CDR1 is DFQATT, CDR2 SNEGSKA (reference sequence). The V end lost 3 bases, the J end lost 0 bases, and 12 bases lay between the germline ends. The CDR3 reads CSASKGGNSYNEQFF. Here the CDR3 DNA reads TGCAGTGCTAGTAAAGGGGGGAACTCCTACAATGAGCAGTTCTTC.

V is TRBV28 and J is TRBJ1-6; D gene uncertain. CDR1 is MDHEN, CDR2 SYDVKM, per germline. The CDR3 has 14 residues. Trimming shortened V by 1 base and J by 9 bases, and 10 bases separated the two germline ends. The CDR3 is CASSLSGNGSPLHF. As DNA, the CDR3 is TGTGCCAGCAGTTTATCGGGTAATGGTTCACCCCTCCACTTT.

About this clonotype itself: A read error may explain this, as a much larger clone is one base away. The genes are TRBV12-3 or TRBV12-4 and TRBJ2-1, with no clear D. The CDR3 has 12 amino acids. V was pared by 6 bases and J by 3 bases, with 6 bases between. CDR3 bases: TGTGCCAGCAGGGTAGACTACAATGAGCAGTTCTTC. Translating gives CASRVDYNEQFF.

The chain joins TRBV11-2 to TRBJ2-7; D perhaps matches TRBD1 (5 bases). Germline CDR1 and CDR2: SGHAT and FQNNGV. The CDR3 loop spans 15 amino acids. Between the trimmed V and J ends, which lost 3 bases and 2 bases, there was a span of 14 bases. The CDR3 coding sequence is TGTGCCAGCAGCTTGGACGACAGTTCAGCCTACGAGCAGTACTTC. This sequence encodes CASSLDDSSAYEQYF.

Points on this clonotype: A read error is possible here, since a much larger clone lies one base away. The chain couples TRBV4-1 to TRBJ1-3; D remains ambiguous. Germline V CDR1 and CDR2: MGHRA, YSYEKL. This CDR3 is built from 15 residues. Here the CDR3 DNA reads TGCGCCAGCAGCCAAGAGTCGTTCCCTGGAAGCACCATATATTTT. It is translated as CASSQESFPGSTIYF.

This sequence joins TRBV5-6 and TRBJ1-5; D possibly corresponds to TRBD1 (5 bases). CDR3 length equals 16 residues. Trimming removed 2 bases at V and 1 base at J, with 13 bases between. The germline CDR1 and CDR2 sequences are SGHDT and YYEEEE. CDR3 in amino acids: CASSLYWTSSNQPQHF. The CDR3 DNA is TGTGCCAGCAGCTTATATTGGACAAGCAGCAATCAGCCCCAGCATTTT.

Many counts were recorded for this clonotype. This chain connects TRBV27 to TRBJ2-3; D call uncertain. Germline loops: CDR1 MNHEY, CDR2 SMNVEV (reference sequence). The CDR3 totals 15 residues. Trimming stripped 2 bases from V and 0 bases from J, with 9 bases between. The CDR3 DNA sequence: TGTGCCAGCAGTTTAGATGGCGTTAGCACAGATACGCAGTATTTT. Translating it yields CASSLDGVSTDTQYF.

The chain uses TRBV19 and TRBJ2-5; TRBD2 is a possible D gene (5 bases). V was clipped by 3 bases and J by 5 bases, with 13 bases between them. There are 14 residues in the CDR3. The V gene's germline CDR1 is LNHDA and CDR2 SQIVND (reference sequence). The CDR3 loop is CASSIEAGGETQYF. The DNA for the CDR3 is TGTGCCAGTAGTATTGAGGCAGGAGGTGAGACCCAGTACTTC.

This rearrangement joins TRBV5-6 to TRBJ2-7; 11 nucleotides line up with TRBD2. V trimming: 0 bases; J trimming: 10 bases; junction bases outside the gene matches: 9. Germline CDR1 SGHDT, CDR2 YYEEEE. This CDR3 has 15 amino acids. In nucleotides, the CDR3 is TGTGCCAGCAGCTTGGTGTCTAGCGGGAGGTTGAAACAGTACTTC. Encoded protein: CASSLVSSGRLKQYF.

Concerning this clonotype: Being one base from a much bigger clone, this may be a read error. The rearrangement links TRBV12-3 or TRBV12-4 to TRBJ1-6; 10 bases align to TRBD1. This CDR3 region has 15 residues. The junction had 9 bases not matched to a gene; V was cut back by 6 bases and J by 10 bases. CDR3 sequence: CASRARTGGQSPLHF. The CDR3 coding sequence is TGTGCCAGCAGGGCAAGGACAGGGGGTCAGTCACCCCTCCACTTT.

V gene TRBV11-2 combines with J gene TRBJ2-6; the D is unclear. The germline V gene encodes CDR1 SGHAT and CDR2 FQNNGV. The CDR3 is 18 amino acids. V was clipped by 3 bases and J by 0 bases, with 15 bases between them. CDR3 residues: CASSFTLNPLSGANVLTF. The CDR3 bases are TGTGCCAGCAGCTTTACACTAAACCCTCTCTCTGGGGCCAACGTCCTGACTTTC.